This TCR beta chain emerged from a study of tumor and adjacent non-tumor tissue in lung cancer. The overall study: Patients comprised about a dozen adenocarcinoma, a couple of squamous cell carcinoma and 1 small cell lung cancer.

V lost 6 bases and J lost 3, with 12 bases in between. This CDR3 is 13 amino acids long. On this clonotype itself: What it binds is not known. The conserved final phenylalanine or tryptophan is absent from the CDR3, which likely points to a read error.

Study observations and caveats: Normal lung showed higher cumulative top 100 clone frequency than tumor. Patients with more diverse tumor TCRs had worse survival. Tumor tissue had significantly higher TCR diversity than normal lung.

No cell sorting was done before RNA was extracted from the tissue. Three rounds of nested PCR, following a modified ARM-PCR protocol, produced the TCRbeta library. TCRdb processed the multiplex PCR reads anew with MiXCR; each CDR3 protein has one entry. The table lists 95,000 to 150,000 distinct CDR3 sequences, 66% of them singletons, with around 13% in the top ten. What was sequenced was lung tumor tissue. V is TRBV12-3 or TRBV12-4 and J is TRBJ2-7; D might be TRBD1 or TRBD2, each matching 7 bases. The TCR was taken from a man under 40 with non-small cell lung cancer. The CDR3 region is CASRAGGVYEQYL. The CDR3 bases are TGTGCCAGCAGGGCAGGGGGGGTCTACGAGCAGTACTTA.